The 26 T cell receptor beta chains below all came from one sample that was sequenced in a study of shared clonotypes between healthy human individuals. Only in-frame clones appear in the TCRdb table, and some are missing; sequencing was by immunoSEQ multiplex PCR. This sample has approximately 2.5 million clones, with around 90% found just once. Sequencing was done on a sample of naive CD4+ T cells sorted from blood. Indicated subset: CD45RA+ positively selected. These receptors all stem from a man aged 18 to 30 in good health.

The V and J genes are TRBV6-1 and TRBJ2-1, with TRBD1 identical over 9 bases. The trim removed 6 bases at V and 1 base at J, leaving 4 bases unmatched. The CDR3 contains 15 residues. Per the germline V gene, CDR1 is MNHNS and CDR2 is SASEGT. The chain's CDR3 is CASRIGQGSYNEQFF. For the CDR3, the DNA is TGTGCCAGCAGAATCGGACAGGGGTCCTACAATGAGCAGTTCTTC.

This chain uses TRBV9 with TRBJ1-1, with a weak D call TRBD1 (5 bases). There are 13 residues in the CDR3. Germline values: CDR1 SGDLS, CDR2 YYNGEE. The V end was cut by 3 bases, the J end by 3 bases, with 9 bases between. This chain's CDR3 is CASSGDLHTEAFF. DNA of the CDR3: TGTGCCAGCAGCGGGGACCTTCACACTGAAGCTTTCTTT.

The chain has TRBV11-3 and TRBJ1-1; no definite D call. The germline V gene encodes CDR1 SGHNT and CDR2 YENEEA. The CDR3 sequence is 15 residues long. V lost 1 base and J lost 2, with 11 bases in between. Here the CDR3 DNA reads TGTGCCAGCAGCTTAGGGATTGGGATTAACACTGAAGCTTTCTTT. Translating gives CASSLGIGINTEAFF. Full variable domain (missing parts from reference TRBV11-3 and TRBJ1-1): EAGVVQSPRYKIIEKKQPVAFWCNPISGHNTLYWYLQNLGQGPELLIRYENEEAVDDSQLPKDRFSAERLKGVDSTLKIQPAELGDSAVYLCASSLGIGINTEAFFGQGTRLTVV.

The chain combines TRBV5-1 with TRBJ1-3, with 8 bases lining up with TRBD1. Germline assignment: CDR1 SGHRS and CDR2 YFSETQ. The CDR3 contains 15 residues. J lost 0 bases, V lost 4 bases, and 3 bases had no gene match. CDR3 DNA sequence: TGCGCCAGCAGCCAGGGGGCAGGCTCTGGAAACACCATATATTTT. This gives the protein CASSQGAGSGNTIYF. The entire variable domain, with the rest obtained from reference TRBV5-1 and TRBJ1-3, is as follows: KAGVTQTPRYLIKTRGQQVTLSCSPISGHRSVSWYQQTPGQGLQFLFEYFSETQRNKGNFPGRFSGRQFSNSRSEMNVSTLELGDSALYLCASSQGAGSGNTIYFGEGSWLTVV.

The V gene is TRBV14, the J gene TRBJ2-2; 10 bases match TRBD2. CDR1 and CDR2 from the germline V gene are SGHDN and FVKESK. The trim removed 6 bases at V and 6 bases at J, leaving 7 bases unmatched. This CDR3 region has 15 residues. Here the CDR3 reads CASSESGRVAGELFF. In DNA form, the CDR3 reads TGTGCCAGCAGTGAGAGCGGGAGGGTCGCCGGGGAGCTGTTTTTT.

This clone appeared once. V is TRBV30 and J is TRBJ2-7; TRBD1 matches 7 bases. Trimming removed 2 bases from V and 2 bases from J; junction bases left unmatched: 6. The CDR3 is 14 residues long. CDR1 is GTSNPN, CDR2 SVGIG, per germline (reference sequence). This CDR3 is CAWSPTGSTYEQYF. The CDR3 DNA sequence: TGTGCCTGGAGTCCGACAGGGTCGACCTACGAGCAGTACTTC.

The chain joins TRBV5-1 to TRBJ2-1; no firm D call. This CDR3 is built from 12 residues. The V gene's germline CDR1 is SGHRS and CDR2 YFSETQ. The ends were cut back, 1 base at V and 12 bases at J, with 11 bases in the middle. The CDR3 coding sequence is TGCGCCAGCAGCTTGATTGGGGTTGGGCAGTTCTTC. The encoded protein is CASSLIGVGQFF.

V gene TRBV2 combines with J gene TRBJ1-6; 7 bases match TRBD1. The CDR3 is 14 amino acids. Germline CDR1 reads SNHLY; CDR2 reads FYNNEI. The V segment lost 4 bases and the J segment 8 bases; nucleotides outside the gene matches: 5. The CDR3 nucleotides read TGTGCCAGCAGTGGAGGGGGCGGGTATTCACCCCTCCACTTT. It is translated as CASSGGGGYSPLHF. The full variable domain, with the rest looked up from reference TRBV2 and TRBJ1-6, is EPEVTQTPSHQVTQMGQEVILRCVPISNHLYFYWYRQILGQKVEFLVSFYNNEISEKSEIFDDQFSVERPDGSNFTLKIRSTKLEDSAMYFCASSGGGGYSPLHFGNGTRLTVT.

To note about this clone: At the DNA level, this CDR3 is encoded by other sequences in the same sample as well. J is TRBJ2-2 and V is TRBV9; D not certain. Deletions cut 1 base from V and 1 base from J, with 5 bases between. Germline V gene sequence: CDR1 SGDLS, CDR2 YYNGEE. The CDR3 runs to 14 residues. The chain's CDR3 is CASSVTGNTGELFF. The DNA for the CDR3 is TGTGCCAGCAGCGTAACTGGGAACACCGGGGAGCTGTTTTTT.

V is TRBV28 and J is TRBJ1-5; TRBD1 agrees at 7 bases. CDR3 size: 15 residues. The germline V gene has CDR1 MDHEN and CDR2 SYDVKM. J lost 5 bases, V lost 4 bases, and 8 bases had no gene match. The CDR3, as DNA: TGTGCCAGCAGTTCCCCGGAGGGACAGTATCAGCCCCAGCATTTT. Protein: CASSSPEGQYQPQHF.

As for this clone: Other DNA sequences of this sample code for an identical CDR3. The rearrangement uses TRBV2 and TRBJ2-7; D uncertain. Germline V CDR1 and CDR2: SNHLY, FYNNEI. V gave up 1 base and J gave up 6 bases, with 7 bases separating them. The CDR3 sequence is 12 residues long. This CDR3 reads CASSEGVGEQYF. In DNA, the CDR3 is TGTGCCAGCAGTGAAGGGGTGGGCGAGCAGTACTTC.

This CDR3 is CASSSGGGLIYGYTF. The CDR3 nucleotides are TGTGCCAGCAGCTCAGGAGGGGGGCTCATCTATGGCTACACCTTC. The rearrangement links TRBV11-2 to TRBJ1-2; a weak D match, TRBD1 (6 bases). The CDR3 runs 15 residues. Trimming took off 4 bases at V and 4 bases at J, with 16 bases between the two ends. CDR1 is SGHAT, CDR2 FQNNGV, per germline.

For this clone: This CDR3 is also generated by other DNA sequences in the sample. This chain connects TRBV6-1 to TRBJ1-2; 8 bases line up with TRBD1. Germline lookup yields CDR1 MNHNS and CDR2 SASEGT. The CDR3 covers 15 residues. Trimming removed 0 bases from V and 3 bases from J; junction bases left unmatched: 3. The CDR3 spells CASSEAGTGYYGYTF. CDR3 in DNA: TGTGCCAGCAGTGAAGCGGGGACAGGATACTATGGCTACACCTTC.

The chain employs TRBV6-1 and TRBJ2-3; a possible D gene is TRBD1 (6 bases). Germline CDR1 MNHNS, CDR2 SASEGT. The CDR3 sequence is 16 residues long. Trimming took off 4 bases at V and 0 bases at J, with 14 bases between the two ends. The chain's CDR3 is CASSVTGTFSTDTQYF. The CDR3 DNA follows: TGTGCCAGCAGTGTTACAGGGACCTTCAGCACAGATACGCAGTATTTT.

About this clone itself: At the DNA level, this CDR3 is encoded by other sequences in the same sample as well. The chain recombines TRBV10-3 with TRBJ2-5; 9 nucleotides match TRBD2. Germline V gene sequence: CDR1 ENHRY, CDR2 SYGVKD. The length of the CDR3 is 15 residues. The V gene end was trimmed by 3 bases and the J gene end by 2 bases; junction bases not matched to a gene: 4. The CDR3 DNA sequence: TGTGCCATCAGTGATATAGCGGGGGCACAAGAGACCCAGTACTTC. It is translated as CAISDIAGAQETQYF.

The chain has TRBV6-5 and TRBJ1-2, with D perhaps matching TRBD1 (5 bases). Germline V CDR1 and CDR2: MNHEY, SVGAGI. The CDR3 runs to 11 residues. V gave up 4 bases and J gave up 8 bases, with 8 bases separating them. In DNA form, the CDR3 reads TGTGCCAGCAGTTGGGGGGAGGGCTACACCTTC. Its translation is CASSWGEGYTF.

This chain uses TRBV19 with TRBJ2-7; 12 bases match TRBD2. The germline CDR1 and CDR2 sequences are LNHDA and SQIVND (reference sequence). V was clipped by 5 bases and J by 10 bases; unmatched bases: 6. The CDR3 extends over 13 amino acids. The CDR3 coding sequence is TGTGCCAGTAGTTCGCGGACTAGCGGGATCCAGTACTTC. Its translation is CASSSRTSGIQYF.

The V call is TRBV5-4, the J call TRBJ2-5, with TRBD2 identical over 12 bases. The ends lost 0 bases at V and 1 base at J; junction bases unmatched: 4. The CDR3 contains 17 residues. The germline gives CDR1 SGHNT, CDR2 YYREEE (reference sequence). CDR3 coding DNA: TGTGCCAGCAGCTTGGGCCTAGCGGGAGGGGGCCAAGAGACCCAGTACTTC. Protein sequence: CASSLGLAGGGQETQYF. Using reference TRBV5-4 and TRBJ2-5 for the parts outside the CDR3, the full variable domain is ETGVTQSPTHLIKTRGQQVTLRCSSQSGHNTVSWYQQALGQGPQFIFQYYREEENGRGNFPPRFSGLQFPNYSSELNVNALELDDSALYLCASSLGLAGGGQETQYFGPGTRLLVL.

CDR3 in amino acids: CASSTRQGWRNTIYF. The DNA of the CDR3 is TGTGCCAGCAGCACCCGACAGGGTTGGAGAAACACCATATATTTT. The chain links TRBV9 to TRBJ1-3; 7 bases map to TRBD1. CDR3 length equals 15 residues. Germline trimming cut 4 bases from V and 5 bases from J; bases unmatched to any gene: 9. Germline CDR1 SGDLS, CDR2 YYNGEE. Complete variable domain (other parts from reference TRBV9 and TRBJ1-3): DSGVTQTPKHLITATGQRVTLRCSPRSGDLSVYWYQQSLDQGLQFLIQYYNGEERAKGNILERFSAQQFPDLHSELNLSSLELGDSALYFCASSTRQGWRNTIYFGEGSWLTVV.

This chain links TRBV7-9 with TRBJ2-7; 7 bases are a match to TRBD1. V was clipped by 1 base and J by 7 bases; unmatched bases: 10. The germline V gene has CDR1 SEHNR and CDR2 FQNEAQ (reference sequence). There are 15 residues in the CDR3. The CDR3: CASSLGPGGTGEQYF. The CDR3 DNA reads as TGTGCCAGCAGCTTAGGGCCAGGGGGAACGGGAGAGCAGTACTTC.

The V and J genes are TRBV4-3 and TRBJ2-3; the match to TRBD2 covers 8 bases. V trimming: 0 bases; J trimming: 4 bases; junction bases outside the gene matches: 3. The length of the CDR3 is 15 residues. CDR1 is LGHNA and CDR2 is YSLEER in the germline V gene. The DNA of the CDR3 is TGCGCCAGCAGCCAAGATTCGCGGGAGGCAGATACGCAGTATTTT. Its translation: CASSQDSREADTQYF.

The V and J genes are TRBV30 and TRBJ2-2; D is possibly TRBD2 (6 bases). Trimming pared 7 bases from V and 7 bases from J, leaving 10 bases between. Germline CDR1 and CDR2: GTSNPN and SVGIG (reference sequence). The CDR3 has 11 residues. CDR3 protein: CASRRGGELFF. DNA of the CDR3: TGTGCCTCTCGGCGGGGCGGGGAGCTGTTTTTT.

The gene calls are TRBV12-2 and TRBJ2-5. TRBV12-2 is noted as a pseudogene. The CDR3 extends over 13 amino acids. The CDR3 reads CASRLIIRETQYF. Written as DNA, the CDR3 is TGTGCAAGTCGCTTAATAATTAGGGAGACCCAGTACTTC.

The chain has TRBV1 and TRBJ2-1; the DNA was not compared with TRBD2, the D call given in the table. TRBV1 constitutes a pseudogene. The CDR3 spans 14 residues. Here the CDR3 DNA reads TGCACCAGCACTGACTGCACCCGCGACAATGAGCAGTTCTTC. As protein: CTSTDCTRDNEQFF.

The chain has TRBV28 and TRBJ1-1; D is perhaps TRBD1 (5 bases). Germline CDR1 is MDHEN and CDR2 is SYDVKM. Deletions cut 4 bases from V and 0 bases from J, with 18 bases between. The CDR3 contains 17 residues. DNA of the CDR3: TGTGCCAGCAGTTCCCCCCCGCAGGGTACTATGAACACTGAAGCTTTCTTT. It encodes CASSSPPQGTMNTEAFF.

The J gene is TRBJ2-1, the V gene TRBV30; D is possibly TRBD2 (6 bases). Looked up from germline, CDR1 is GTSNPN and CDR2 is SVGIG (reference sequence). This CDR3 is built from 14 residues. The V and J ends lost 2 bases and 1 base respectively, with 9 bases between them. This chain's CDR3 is CAWSTSRSYNEQFF. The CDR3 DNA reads TGTGCCTGGAGTACTAGCAGGTCCTACAATGAGCAGTTCTTC.